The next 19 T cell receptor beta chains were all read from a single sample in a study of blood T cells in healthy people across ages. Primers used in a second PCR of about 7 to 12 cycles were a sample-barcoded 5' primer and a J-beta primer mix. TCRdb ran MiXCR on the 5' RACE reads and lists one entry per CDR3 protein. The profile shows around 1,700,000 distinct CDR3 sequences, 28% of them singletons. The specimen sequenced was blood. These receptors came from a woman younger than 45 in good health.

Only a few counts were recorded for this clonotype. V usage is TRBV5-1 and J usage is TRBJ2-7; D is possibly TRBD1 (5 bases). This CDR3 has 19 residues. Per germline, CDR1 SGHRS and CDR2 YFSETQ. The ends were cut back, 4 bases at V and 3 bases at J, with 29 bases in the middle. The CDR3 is CASSLLTAAAKAIRYEQYF. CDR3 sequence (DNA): TGCGCCAGCAGCCTGCTGACAGCCGCAGCCAAGGCGATCCGCTACGAGCAGTACTTC.

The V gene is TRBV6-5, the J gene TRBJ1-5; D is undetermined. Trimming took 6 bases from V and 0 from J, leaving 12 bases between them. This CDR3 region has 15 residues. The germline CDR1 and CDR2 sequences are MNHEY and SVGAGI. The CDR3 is CASSRTRDSNQPQHF. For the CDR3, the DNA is TGTGCCAGCAGCAGGACCCGGGATAGCAATCAGCCCCAGCATTTT.

Written as DNA, the CDR3 is TGTGCCAGCAGTTTACGGGGGCGACTCACTAATGAAAAACTGTTTTTT. Amino acids: CASSLRGRLTNEKLFF. J is TRBJ1-4 and V is TRBV12-3 or TRBV12-4; perhaps TRBD1 as D (6 bases). The CDR3 is made up of 16 amino acids. The V end was cut by 2 bases, the J end by 2 bases, with 12 bases between.

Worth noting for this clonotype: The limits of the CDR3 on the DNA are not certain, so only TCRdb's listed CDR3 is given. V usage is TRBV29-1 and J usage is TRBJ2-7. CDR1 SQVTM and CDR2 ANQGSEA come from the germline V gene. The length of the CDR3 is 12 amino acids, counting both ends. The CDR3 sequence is CSVGEFGNGQYF.

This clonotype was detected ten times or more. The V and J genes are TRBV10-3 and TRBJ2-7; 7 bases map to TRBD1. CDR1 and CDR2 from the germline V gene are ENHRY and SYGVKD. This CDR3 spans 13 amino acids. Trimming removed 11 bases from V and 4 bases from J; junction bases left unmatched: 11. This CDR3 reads CASQGTGEYEQYF. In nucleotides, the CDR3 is TGTGCCTCCCAAGGAACAGGGGAATACGAGCAGTACTTC.

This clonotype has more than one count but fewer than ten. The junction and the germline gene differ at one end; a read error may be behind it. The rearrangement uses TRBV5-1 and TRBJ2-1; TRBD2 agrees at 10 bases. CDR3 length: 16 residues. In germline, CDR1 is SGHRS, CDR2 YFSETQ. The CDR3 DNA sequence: TGCGCCAGTAGCTTGGCGGCTAGCGGGGGCTACAATGAGCAGTTCTTC. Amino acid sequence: CASSLAASGGYNEQFF.

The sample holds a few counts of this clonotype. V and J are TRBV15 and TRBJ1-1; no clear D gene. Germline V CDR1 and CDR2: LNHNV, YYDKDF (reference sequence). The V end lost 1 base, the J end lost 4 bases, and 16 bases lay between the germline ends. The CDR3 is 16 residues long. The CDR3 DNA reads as TGTGCCACCAGCAGAGGGGTGGCGGGGTTAGGCACTGAAGCTTTCTTT. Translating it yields CATSRGVAGLGTEAFF.

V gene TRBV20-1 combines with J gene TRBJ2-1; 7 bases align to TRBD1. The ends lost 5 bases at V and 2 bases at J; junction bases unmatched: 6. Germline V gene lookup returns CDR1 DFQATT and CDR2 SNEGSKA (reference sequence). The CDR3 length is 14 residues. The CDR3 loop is CSALGTVAYNEQFF. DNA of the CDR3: TGCAGTGCTTTAGGGACAGTGGCCTACAATGAGCAGTTCTTC.

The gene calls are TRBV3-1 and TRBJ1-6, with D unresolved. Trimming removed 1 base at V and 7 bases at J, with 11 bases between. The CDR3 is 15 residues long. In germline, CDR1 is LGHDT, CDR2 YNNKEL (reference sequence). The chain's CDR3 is CASSQVPEFNSPLHF. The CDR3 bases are TGTGCCAGCAGCCAAGTACCAGAGTTCAATTCACCCCTCCACTTT.

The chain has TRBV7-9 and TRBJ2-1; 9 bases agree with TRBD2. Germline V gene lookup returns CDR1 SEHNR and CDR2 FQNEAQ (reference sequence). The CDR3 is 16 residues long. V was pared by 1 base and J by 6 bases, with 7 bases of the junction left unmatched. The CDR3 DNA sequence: TGTGCCAGCAGCTTAGAGAGGCTAGCGGGGCCCAATGAGCAGTTCTTC. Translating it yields CASSLERLAGPNEQFF.

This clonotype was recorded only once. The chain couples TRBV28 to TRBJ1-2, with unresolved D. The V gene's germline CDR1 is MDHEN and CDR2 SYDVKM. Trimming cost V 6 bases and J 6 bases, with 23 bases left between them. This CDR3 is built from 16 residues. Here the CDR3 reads CASSLPVSTKSNGYTF. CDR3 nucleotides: TGTGCCAGCAGCCTACCGGTCTCAACGAAGAGTAATGGCTACACCTTC.

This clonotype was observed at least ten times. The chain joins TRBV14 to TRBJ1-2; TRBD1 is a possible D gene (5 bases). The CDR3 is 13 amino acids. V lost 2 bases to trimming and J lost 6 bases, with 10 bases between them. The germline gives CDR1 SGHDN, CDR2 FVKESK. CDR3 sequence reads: CASSQNVRDGYTF. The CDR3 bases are TGTGCCAGCAGCCAAAACGTCAGGGATGGCTACACCTTC.

CDR3 DNA: TGCGCCAGCAGCTTGGAAACAGGGAACGGGTACAATGAGCAGTTCTTC. It translates to CASSLETGNGYNEQFF. The chain couples TRBV5-1 to TRBJ2-1; tentatively, D is TRBD1 (6 bases). The germline V gene encodes CDR1 SGHRS and CDR2 YFSETQ. This CDR3 is 16 amino acids long. V was pared by 0 bases and J by 4 bases, with 14 bases between.

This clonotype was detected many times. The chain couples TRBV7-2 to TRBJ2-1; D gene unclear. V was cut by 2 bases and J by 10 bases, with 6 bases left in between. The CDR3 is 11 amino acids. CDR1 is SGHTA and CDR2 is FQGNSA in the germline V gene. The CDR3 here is CASSLTREQFF. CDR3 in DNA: TGTGCCAGCAGCTTAACCAGGGAGCAGTTCTTC. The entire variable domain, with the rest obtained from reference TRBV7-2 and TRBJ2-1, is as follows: GAGVSQSPSNKVTEKGKDVELRCDPISGHTALYWYRQSLGQGLEFLIYFQGNSAPDKSGLPSDRFSAERTGGSVSTLTIQRTQQEDSAVYLCASSLTREQFFGPGTRLTVL.

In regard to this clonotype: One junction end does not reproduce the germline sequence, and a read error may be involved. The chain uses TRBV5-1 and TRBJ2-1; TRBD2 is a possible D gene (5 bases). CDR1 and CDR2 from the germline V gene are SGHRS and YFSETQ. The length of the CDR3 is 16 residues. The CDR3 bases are TGCGCCGGCAGCTTGAGCGGACTTAGCTCCTACAATGAGCAGTTCTTC. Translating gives CAGSLSGLSSYNEQFF.

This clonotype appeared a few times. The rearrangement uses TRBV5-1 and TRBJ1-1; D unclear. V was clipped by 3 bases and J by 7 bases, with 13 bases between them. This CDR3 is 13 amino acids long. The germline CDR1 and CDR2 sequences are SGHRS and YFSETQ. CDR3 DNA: TGCGCCAGCAGCTCCCACACGGGGATTGAAGCTTTCTTT. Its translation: CASSSHTGIEAFF.

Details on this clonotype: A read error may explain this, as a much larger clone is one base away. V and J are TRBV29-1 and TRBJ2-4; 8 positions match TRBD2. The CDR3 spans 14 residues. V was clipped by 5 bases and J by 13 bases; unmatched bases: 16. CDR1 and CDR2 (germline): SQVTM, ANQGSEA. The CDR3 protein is CSVLRGDQGNEQYF. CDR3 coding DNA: TGCAGCGTTCTGCGGGGGGACCAGGGCAATGAGCAGTACTTC.

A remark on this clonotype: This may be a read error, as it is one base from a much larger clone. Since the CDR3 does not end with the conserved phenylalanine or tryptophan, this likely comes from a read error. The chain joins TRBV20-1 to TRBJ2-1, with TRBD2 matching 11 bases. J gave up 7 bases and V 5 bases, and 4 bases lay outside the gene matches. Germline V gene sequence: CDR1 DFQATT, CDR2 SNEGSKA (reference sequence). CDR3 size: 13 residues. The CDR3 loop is CSALAGGPNEQFV. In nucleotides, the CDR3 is TGCAGTGCTTTAGCGGGAGGGCCTAATGAGCAGTTCGTC.

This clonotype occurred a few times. This chain's CDR3 is CASSADRGRGQETQYF. The CDR3 DNA follows: TGTGCCAGCAGTGCGGACAGGGGAAGGGGGCAAGAGACCCAGTACTTC. The J gene is TRBJ2-5, the V gene TRBV2, with TRBD1 matching 9 bases. The V and J ends lost 4 bases and 2 bases, in that order; junction bases with no gene match: 8. Germline CDR1 SNHLY, CDR2 FYNNEI. CDR3 length equals 16 residues.